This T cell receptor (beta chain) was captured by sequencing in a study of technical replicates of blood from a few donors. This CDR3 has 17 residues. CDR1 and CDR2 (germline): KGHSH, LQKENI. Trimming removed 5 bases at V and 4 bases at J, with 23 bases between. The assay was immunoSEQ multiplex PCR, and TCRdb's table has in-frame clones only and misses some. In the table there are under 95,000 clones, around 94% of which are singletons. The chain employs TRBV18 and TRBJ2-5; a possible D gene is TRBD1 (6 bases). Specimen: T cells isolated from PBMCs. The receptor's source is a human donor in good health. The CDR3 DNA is TGTGCCAGCTCAACCTTTGCTCCAGGGGACGAGGGAGAGACCCAGTACTTC. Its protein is CASSTFAPGDEGETQYF.